The present TCR beta chain was sequenced within a study of T cell clonotyping in hematopoietic cell transplantation. V lost 0 bases and J 12 bases, leaving 15 bases between the germline ends. The CDR3 is made up of 14 amino acids. Per the germline V gene, CDR1 is MNHEY and CDR2 is SVGAGI. TCRdb keeps only in-frame clones here, not all; method: immunoSEQ multiplex PCR. The sample includes more than 65,000 clones, 90% to 95% of them seen just once. Turning to this clone: Its antigen is not identified.

The study, taken as a whole, reports: Graft donor and pretransplant recipient Inverse Simpson Index values predicted broader posttransplant TCR diversity. At the given depth, recipient repertoires were over 95% de novo clonotypes.

J is TRBJ1-5 and V is TRBV6-5, with a weak D call TRBD1 (5 bases). Sample: peripheral blood mononuclear cells. This clonotype was sampled from a man aged 45 to 65 in good health. Some clones in this sample may be carry-over from other donors' samples. CDR3 protein: CASSYSGDSLLQHF. The CDR3, as DNA: TGTGCCAGCAGTTACTCGGGAGACAGTTTACTCCAGCATTTT.